This T cell receptor beta chain came from a study of T-cell reconstitution after alpha-beta-depleted transplantation in children. This clonotype was detected many times. A TCRbeta library incorporating unique molecular identifiers was prepared. TCRdb independently ran MiXCR on the PCR reads; one entry per CDR3 protein. The sample has hundreds of thousands of distinct CDR3 sequences; 10% to 15% are singletons. The CDR3 length is 15 residues. Trimming cost V 5 bases and J 9 bases; bases outside gene matches: 12. In germline, CDR1 is SQVTM, CDR2 ANQGSEA. This clonotype originated in a male patient between 10 and 17 years old who had a stem cell transplant for acute myeloid leukemia, so the T cells may come from the graft donor. The sequences come from PBMCs, mostly from graft donor cells, collected 360 days after TCRalphabeta/CD19-depleted stem cell transplant. The chain has TRBV29-1 and TRBJ2-1; 11 bases match TRBD2. The CDR3 here is CSVSGTSGFGVEQFF. The CDR3 DNA sequence: TGCAGCGTTTCCGGGACTAGCGGTTTTGGGGTTGAGCAGTTCTTC.